The TCR beta chain under discussion was sequenced for a study of T cell responses to AZD1222 COVID-19 vaccine. Details on this clone: The antigen is undetermined.

General study points: No repertoire was sampled before or during the peak T cell response, only after it.

V lost 2 bases and J lost 9, with 14 bases in between. The CDR3 consists of 14 residues. The germline V gene has CDR1 MNHNS and CDR2 SASEGT. Assay: immunoSEQ multiplex PCR; the TCRdb copy retains only in-frame clones and omits some. The sample includes under 150,000 clones, about 91% of them seen just once. Sequenced here: peripheral blood, sampled 28 days after the second AZD1222 dose. The TCR originated in an adult who received the AZD1222 COVID-19 vaccine. The chain employs TRBV6-1 and TRBJ2-1; the D is unclear. CDR3 protein: CASSERAGPGEQFF. The CDR3 DNA reads as TGTGCCAGCAGTGAAAGGGCCGGGCCCGGTGAGCAGTTCTTC.